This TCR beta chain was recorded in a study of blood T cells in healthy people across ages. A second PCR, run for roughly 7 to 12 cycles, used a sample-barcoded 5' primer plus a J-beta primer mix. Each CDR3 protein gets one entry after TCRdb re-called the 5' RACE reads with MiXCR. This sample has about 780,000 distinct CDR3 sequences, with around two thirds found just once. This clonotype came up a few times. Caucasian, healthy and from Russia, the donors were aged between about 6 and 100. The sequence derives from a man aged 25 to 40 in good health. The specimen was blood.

Here the CDR3 DNA reads TGCAGTGCTAGACGGGGAGGAGGGAAGGACGAGCAGTACTTC. It codes for CSARRGGGKDEQYF. This chain connects TRBV20-1 to TRBJ2-7, with D maybe TRBD2 (6 bases). Trimming removed 2 bases from V and 5 bases from J, with 16 bases in between. Germline-derived CDR1 and CDR2 are DFQATT and SNEGSKA (reference sequence). This CDR3 is built from 14 residues.